Here is one T cell receptor beta chain with its context. TCR libraries were built from approximately 520 ng of total RNA by linear amplification. TCRdb re-derived calls from the reads in MiXCR, one entry per CDR3 protein. The table records some 190,000 distinct CDR3 sequences, 74% of them present only once. Per germline, CDR1 SNHLY and CDR2 FYNNEI. The junction had 2 bases not matched to a gene; V was cut back by 6 bases and J by 6 bases. The CDR3 consists of 12 residues. This specimen belongs to a study of healthy donors' naive CD4 and CD8 T cells. Naive T cells were sorted: CD4+CD8-CD45RO-CD45RA+ for CD4+, CD8+CD4-CD45RA+CD27bright for CD8+.

The rearrangement uses TRBV2 and TRBJ2-3; 8 nucleotides line up with TRBD1. The sequenced sample consisted of naive CD4+ and CD8+ T cells sorted from blood, pooled from several donors. The TCR sequence derives from a pool of human donors in good health; the sample pools cells from several healthy donors. Here the CDR3 DNA reads TGTGCCAGCAGGGACAGGGAGGATACGCAGTATTTT. Amino acids: CASRDREDTQYF.